This entry is about one T cell receptor (beta chain). The count of this clone is one. No cognate antigen has been identified for it. No much larger clonotype is one base removed from it; base qualities were not supplied. The library was generated by the immunoSEQ multiplex PCR assay. Imported from immuneACCESS, the table was reduced by TCRdb to in-frame sequences with V and J called. These copies leave out some clones; in studies compared against another copy, an unresolved V gene accounts for under half, and the cause of the remainder is not known. The sample contains under 140,000 clones, approximately 90% of them found a single time. The top ten clonotypes cover roughly 3.5% of the sample. These data are taken from a study of control samples from healthy donors and cancer patients (TCRdb year 2020). The clonotype originates from a woman aged 60-75 years with lung cancer. Specimen: PBMCs.

The bases are TGTGCCAGCCAGAGAACTGAGAATGAAAAACTGTTTTTT. Translated, it gives CASQRTENEKLFF. This receptor chain uses TRBV6-6 and TRBJ1-4; no D segment can be confidently identified. Taken from the germline V gene (reference sequence), the CDR1 and CDR2 loops are MNHNY and SVGAGI. The CDR3 contains 13 residues, cysteine and phenylalanine counted. The read is trimmed to its CDR3 DNA, 39 bases read in frame from base 1. V and J are truncated by 8 bases and 5 bases respectively, leaving an intervening sequence of 12 bases.